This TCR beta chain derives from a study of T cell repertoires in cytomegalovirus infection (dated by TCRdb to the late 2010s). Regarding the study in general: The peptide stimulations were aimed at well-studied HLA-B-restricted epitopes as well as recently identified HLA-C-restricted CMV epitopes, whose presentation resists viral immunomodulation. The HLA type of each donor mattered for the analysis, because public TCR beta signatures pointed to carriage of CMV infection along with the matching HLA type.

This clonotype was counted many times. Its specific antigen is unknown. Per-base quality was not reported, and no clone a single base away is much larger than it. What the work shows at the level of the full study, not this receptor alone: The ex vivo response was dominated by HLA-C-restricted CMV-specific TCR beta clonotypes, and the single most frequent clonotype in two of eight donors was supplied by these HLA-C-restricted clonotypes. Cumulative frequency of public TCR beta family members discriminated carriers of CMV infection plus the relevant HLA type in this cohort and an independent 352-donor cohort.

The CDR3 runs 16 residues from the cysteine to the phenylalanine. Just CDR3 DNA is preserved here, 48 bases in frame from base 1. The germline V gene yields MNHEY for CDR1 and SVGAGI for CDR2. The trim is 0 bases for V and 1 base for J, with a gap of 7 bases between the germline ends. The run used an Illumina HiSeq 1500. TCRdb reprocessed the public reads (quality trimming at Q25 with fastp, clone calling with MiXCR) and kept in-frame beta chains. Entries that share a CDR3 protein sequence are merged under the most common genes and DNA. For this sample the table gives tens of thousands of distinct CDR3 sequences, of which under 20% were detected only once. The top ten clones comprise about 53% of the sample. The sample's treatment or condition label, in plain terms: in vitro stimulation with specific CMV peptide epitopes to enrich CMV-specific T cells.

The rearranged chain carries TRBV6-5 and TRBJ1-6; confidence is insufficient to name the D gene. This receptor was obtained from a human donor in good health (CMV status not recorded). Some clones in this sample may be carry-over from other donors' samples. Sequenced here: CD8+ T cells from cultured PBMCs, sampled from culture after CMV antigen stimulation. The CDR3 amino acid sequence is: CASSYSVSSYNSPLHF. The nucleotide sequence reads TGTGCCAGCAGTTACTCGGTCTCGTCCTATAATTCACCCCTCCACTTT.